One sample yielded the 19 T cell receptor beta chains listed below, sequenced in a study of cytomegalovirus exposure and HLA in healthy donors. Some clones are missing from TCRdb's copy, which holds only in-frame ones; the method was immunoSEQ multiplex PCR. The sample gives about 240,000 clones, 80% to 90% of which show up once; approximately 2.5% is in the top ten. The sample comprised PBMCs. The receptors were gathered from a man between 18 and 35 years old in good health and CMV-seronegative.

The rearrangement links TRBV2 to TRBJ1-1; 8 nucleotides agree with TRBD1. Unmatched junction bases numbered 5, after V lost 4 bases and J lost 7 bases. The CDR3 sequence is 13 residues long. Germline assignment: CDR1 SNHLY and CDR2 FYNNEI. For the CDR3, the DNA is TGTGCCAGCAGTGGGACAGGGAGTGGTGAAGCTTTCTTT. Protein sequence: CASSGTGSGEAFF.

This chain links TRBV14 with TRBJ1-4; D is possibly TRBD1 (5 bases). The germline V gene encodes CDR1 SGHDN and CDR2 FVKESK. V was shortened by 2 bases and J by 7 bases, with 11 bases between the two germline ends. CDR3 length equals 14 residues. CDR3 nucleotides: TGTGCCAGCAGCCAACAGGGCCAGGGTGAAAAACTGTTTTTT. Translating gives CASSQQGQGEKLFF.

CDR3 in amino acids: CASSRTGWELFF. CDR3 DNA sequence: TGCGCCAGCAGTAGGACAGGGTGGGAGCTGTTTTTT. This chain connects TRBV10-2 to TRBJ2-2; TRBD1 agrees at 8 bases. The germline V gene encodes CDR1 WSHSY and CDR2 SAAADI. The CDR3 is 12 amino acids. V lost 5 bases to trimming and J lost 9 bases; unmatched junction nucleotides: 2.

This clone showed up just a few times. CDR3: CASSILSQPQHF. For the CDR3, the DNA is TGTGCCAGCAGCATATTGAGTCAGCCCCAGCATTTT. The chain uses TRBV21-1 and TRBJ1-5. TRBV21-1 counts as a pseudogene. The CDR3 loop spans 12 amino acids.

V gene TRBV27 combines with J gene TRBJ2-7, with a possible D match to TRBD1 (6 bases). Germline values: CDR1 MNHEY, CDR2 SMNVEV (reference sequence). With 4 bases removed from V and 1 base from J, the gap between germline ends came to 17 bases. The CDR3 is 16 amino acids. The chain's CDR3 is CASSSTGWDTSYEQYF. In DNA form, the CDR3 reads TGTGCCAGCAGTTCCACCGGATGGGACACTTCCTACGAGCAGTACTTC.

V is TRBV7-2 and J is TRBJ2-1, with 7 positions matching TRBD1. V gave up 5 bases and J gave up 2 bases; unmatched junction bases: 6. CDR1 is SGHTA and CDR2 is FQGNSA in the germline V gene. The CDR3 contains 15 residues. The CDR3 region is CASSTSTGAYNEQFF. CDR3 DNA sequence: TGTGCCAGCAGCACAAGTACAGGGGCCTACAATGAGCAGTTCTTC.

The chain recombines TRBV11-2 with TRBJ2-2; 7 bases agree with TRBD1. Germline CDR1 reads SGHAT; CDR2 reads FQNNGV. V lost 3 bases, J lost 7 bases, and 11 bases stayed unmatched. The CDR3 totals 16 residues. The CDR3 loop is CASSFPDRAYGGELFF. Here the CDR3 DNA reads TGTGCCAGCAGCTTTCCAGACAGGGCCTATGGCGGGGAGCTGTTTTTT.

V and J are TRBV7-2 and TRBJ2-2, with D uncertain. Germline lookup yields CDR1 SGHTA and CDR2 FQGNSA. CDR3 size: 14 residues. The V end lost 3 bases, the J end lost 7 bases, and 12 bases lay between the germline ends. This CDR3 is CASSFWANDGELFF. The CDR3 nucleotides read TGTGCCAGCAGCTTTTGGGCGAACGACGGGGAGCTGTTTTTT.

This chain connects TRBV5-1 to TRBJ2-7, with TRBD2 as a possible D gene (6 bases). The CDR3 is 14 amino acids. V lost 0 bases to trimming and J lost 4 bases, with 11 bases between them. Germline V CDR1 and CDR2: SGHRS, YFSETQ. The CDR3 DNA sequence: TGCGCCAGCAGCTTGGCGGGGAGGCCTTACGAGCAGTACTTC. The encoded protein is CASSLAGRPYEQYF.

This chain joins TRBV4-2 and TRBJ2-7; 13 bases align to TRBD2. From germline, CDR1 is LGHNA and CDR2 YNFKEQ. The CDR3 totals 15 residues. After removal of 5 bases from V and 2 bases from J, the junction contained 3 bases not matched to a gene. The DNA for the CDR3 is TGTGCCAGCAGCGGACTAGCGGGAGTAACCTACGAGCAGTACTTC. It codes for CASSGLAGVTYEQYF.

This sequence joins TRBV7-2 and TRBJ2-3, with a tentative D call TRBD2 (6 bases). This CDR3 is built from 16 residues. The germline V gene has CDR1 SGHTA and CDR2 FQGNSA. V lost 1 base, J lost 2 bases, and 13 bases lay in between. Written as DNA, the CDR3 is TGTGCCAGCAGCTTAGGTCCAGCGGGTGACACAGATACGCAGTATTTT. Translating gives CASSLGPAGDTDTQYF.

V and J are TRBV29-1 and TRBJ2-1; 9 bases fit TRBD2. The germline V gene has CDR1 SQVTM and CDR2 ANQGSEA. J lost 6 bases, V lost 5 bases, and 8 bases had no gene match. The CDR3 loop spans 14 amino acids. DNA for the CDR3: TGCAGCGTTAACCCGGGACTAGCTGCCAATGAGCAGTTCTTC. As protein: CSVNPGLAANEQFF.

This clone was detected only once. The CDR3 DNA reads as TGTGCCAGCTCACCACCGGGACAGAGTTATGGCTACACCTTC. This codes for CASSPPGQSYGYTF. The chain is built from TRBV18 and TRBJ1-2, with TRBD1 identical over 7 bases. The length of the CDR3 is 14 residues. V trimming: 0 bases; J trimming: 5 bases; junction bases outside the gene matches: 3. Germline V gives CDR1 KGHSH, CDR2 LQKENI.

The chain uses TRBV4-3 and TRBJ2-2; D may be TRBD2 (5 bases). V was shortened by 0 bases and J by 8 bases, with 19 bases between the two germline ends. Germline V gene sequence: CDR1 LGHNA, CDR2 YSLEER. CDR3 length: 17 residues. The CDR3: CASSQDQVLAARGELFF. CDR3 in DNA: TGCGCCAGCAGCCAAGATCAGGTCCTAGCCGCGAGGGGGGAGCTGTTTTTT.

The CDR3 protein is CASSPTSGVQETQYF. The CDR3 nucleotides are TGTGCCAGCAGCCCAACTAGCGGGGTCCAAGAGACCCAGTACTTC. The V and J genes are TRBV6-5 and TRBJ2-5; 10 bases line up with TRBD2. Germline CDR1 reads MNHEY; CDR2 reads SVGAGI. This CDR3 is built from 15 residues. Trimming at V came to 6 bases and at J to 1 base, leaving 5 bases not matched to a gene.

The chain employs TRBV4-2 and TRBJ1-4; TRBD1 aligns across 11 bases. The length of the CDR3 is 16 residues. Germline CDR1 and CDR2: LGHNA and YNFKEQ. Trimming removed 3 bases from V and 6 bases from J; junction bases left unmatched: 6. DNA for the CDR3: TGTGCCAGCAGCCACGATCGGACAGGGGGCGATGAAAAACTGTTTTTT. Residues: CASSHDRTGGDEKLFF.

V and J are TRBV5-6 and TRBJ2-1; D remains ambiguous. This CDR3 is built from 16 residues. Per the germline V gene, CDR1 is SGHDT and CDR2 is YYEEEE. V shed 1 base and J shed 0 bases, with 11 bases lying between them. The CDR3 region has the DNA TGTGCCAGCAGCTTGATTGGCGGAAGCTCCTACAATGAGCAGTTCTTC. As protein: CASSLIGGSSYNEQFF. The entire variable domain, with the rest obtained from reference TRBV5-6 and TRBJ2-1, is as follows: DAGVTQSPTHLIKTRGQQVTLRCSPKSGHDTVSWYQQALGQGPQFIFQYYEEEERQRGNFPDRFSGHQFPNYSSELNVNALLLGDSALYLCASSLIGGSSYNEQFFGPGTRLTVL.

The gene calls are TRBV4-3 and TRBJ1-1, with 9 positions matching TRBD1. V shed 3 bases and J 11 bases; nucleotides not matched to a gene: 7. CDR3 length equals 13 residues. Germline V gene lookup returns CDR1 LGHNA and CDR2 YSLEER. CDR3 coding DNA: TGCGCCAGCAGCCAGAGACAGGGGGTTGATGCTTTCTTT. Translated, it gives CASSQRQGVDAFF.

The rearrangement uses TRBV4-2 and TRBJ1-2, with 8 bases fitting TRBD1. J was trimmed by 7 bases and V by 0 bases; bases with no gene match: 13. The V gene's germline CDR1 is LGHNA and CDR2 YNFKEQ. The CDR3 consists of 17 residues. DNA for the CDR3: TGTGCCAGCAGCCAAGAGGTAGGGGGACAGGCGGCCGGTGGCTACACCTTC. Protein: CASSQEVGGQAAGGYTF.